A single T cell receptor beta chain is shown here with its context. Its target is unknown. The data derive from a study of vaccination effects on CD4 cells after COVID-19. V was shortened by 9 bases and J by 5 bases, with 21 bases between the two germline ends. This CDR3 is built from 14 residues. The germline gives CDR1 SGHNT, CDR2 YYREEE (reference sequence). Culture proceeded for 10 days, and CD4+ T cells were then isolated. This individual contracted SARS-CoV-2 between March and December 2020, as verified by PCR. Here immunoSEQ multiplex PCR was the method, and the copy in TCRdb shows in-frame clones only, minus some. Of some 50,000 clones in the sample, 74% were seen once.

The clonotype was recovered from a human donor who had a prior SARS-CoV-2 infection. The chain has TRBV5-4 and TRBJ2-7; TRBD2 might be the D (6 bases). The sample in question was CD4+ T cells from PBMCs cultured without peptide, obtained before COVID-19 vaccination. In DNA, the CDR3 is TGTGCCACCGCTCCGGGACTGCATTCGGACGAGCAGTACTTC. Translated, it gives CATAPGLHSDEQYF.